These T cell receptor beta chains were read from a single sample in a study of shared clonotypes between healthy human individuals. Libraries were prepared by immunoSEQ multiplex PCR; TCRdb keeps only in-frame clonotypes and omits some of them. The top ten hold approximately 1.1% of the sample, which has approximately 1,500,000 clones, around 97% seen once. Input material: naive CD4+ T cells sorted from blood. Receptors originate from a man between 25 and 39 years old in good health. Each CDR3 is given with its conserved first and last residue. Fields, in order: CDR3 length, J gene, V gene, CDR3 protein.

14 TRBJ2-2 TRBV7-8 CASSLRKNTGELFF
15 TRBJ2-7 TRBV5-1 CASSLEGAGEYEQYF
16 TRBJ1-5 TRBV6-6 CASTTPRGQSNQPQHF
12 TRBJ2-3 TRBV9 CASSVQGDTQYF
12 TRBJ2-1 TRBV7-9 CAIMWEDNEQFF
15 TRBJ2-5 TRBV10-3 CAISDPGTEQETQYF
11 TRBJ2-7 TRBV10-3 CAISERSEQYF
12 TRBJ1-1 TRBV28 CASSFMGTEAFF
14 TRBJ2-7 TRBV28 CASSLAGTRYEQYF
13 TRBJ2-1 TRBV14 CASSQAQYNEQFF
18 TRBJ2-7 TRBV28 CASSSILTGTGVFYEQYF
15 TRBJ2-2 TRBV5-4 CASSLVQANTGELFF
15 TRBJ2-7 TRBV19 CASSIKAGGPGEQYF
13 TRBJ2-7 TRBV2 CASIKTGLREQYF
14 TRBJ1-4 TRBV5-4 CASSLGANNEKLFF
13 TRBJ1-1 TRBV27 CASNGSGRTEAFF
13 TRBJ2-7 TRBV6-5 CATGGAPSYEQYF
14 TRBJ2-3 TRBV25-1 CASSESPIEDTQYF
17 TRBJ1-5 TRBV27 CASSPDKAGISNQPQHF
15 TRBJ1-3 TRBV5-6 CASRGTGISGNTIYF
14 TRBJ2-1 TRBV7-2 CASSFRISYNEQFF
13 TRBJ2-7 TRBV9 CASSPAASYEQYF
13 TRBJ1-2 TRBV28 CASSQSVNYGYTF
16 TRBJ2-7 TRBV7-2 CASSLVPNLAQRDIYF
16 TRBJ2-7 TRBV10-1 CASSVGPAAQSYEQYF
16 TRBJ2-1 TRBV28 CASSPGTGRAFNEQFF
13 TRBJ2-7 TRBV6-6 CASSYLSWGEQYF
12 TRBJ2-1 TRBV19 CASSRLANEQFF
15 TRBJ1-2 TRBV5-1 CASSQQPPAFYGYTF
12 TRBJ1-2 TRBV5-1 CASGGTNYGYTF
13 TRBJ2-3 TRBV9 CASRGQGTDTQYF
13 TRBJ2-7 TRBV18 CASSLQATYEQYF
19 TRBJ2-6 TRBV5-4 CASSSDRGRQISGANVLTF
15 TRBJ2-2 TRBV7-9 CASSTTGAVPGELFF
17 TRBJ1-3 TRBV7-9 CASSSILREFSGNTIYF